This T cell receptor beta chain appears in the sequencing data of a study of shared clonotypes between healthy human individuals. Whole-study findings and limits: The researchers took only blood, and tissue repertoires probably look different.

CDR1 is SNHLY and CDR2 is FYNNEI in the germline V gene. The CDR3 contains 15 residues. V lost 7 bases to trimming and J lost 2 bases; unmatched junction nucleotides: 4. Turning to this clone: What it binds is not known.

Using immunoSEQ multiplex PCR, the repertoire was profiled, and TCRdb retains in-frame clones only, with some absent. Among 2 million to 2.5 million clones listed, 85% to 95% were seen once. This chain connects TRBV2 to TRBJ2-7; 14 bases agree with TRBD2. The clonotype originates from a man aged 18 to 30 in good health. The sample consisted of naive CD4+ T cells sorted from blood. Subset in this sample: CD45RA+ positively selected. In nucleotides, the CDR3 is TGTGCCAGCAACAGGGGACTAGCGGGAGCCTACGAGCAGTACTTC. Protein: CASNRGLAGAYEQYF.